This T cell receptor (beta chain) was sequenced during a study of OX40 agonist ivuxolimab in advanced cancers. Study at large: Treatment of patients was with ivuxolimab, an agonistic anti-OX40 (CD134) antibody.

The data were produced by immunoSEQ multiplex PCR, yet TCRdb's version contains in-frame clones alone and is incomplete. The sample has 30,000 to 50,000 clones; 85% to 90% are singletons. Systemic immunosuppression or a history of autoimmune disease excluded patients. General study findings and limits: Researchers did not establish what antigens the expanded peripheral T cells target. Dosing at 0.1 to 3.0 mg/kg was accompanied by clonal expansion of CD4+ and CD8+ blood T cells by week 6.

CDR1 and CDR2 from the germline V gene are MNHNY and SVGAGI (reference sequence). CDR3 length equals 12 residues. Trimming removed 0 bases from V and 7 bases from J, with 6 bases in between. This clone occurred once. The antigen is not known. V and J are TRBV6-6 and TRBJ1-2; D is unresolved. This specimen consisted of CD4+ or CD8+ T cells sorted from blood, obtained in a trial of the OX40 agonist ivuxolimab. The clonotype was recovered from an adult with an advanced solid tumor such as melanoma, head and neck, liver or kidney cancer. The CDR3 region is CASSYSGAGYTF. In nucleotides, the CDR3 is TGTGCCAGCAGTTACTCGGGCGCTGGCTACACCTTC.